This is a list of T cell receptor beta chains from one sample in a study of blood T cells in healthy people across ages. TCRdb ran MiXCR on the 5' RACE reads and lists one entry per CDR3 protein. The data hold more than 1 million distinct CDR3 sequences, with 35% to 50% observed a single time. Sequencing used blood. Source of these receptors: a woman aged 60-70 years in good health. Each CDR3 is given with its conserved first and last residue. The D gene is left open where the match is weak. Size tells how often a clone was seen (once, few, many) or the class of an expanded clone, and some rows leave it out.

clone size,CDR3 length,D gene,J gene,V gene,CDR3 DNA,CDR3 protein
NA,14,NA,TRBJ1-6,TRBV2,TGTGCCAGCAGTGATTCGGGGCGGGATTCACCCCTCCACTTT,CASSDSGRDSPLHF
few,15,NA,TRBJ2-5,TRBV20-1,TGCAGTGCTAGCCCCACACGACTGGGAGTAGAGACCCAGTACTTC,CSASPTRLGVETQYF
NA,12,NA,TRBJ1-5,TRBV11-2,TGTGCCAGCAGCTCACAGAATCGGCCCCAGCATTTT,CASSSQNRPQHF
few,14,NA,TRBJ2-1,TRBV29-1,TGCAGCGTTGTCGCGGCTACTGCTCCCAATGAGCAGTTCTTC,CSVVAATAPNEQFF
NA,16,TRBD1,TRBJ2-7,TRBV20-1,TGCAGTGCCGGCGGGGCCGGGACAGGGGTCCCCTACGAGCAGTACTTC,CSAGGAGTGVPYEQYF
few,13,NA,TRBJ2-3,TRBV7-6,TGTGCCAGCAGCAGCAGGGAGGCAGATACGCAGTATTTT,CASSSREADTQYF
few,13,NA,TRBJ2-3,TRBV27,TGTGCCAGCGGGGGTTACGGAGCAGATACGCAGTATTTT,CASGGYGADTQYF
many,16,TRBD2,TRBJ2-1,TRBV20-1,TGCAGTGCTAGAGAACTAGCGGGAGGGAATTACAATGAGCAGTTCTTC,CSARELAGGNYNEQFF
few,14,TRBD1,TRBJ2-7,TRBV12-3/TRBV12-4,TGTGCCAGCAGTTTGAGACAGGGGGCAAACGAGCAGTACTTC,CASSLRQGANEQYF
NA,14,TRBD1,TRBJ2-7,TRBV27,TGTGCCAGCAGGGGGACAGGAAGGCAGGGCGAGCAGTACTTC,CASRGTGRQGEQYF
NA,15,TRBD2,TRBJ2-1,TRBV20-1,TGCAGTGCTAGCGTGGACGGACTAGAATGGCATGAGCAGTTCTTC,CSASVDGLEWHEQFF
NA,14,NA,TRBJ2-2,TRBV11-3,TGTGCCAGCAGCTTGGGCCTGGACCCCGGGGAGCTGTTTTTT,CASSLGLDPGELFF
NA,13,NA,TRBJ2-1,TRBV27,TGTGCCAGCAGTTTCTTTAGGGCGGGAGAGCAGTTCTTC,CASSFFRAGEQFF
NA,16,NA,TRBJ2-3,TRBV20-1,TGCAGTGCTAGAAGGGTCTTAGGGGGGCCTGGAGATACGCAGTATTTT,CSARRVLGGPGDTQYF
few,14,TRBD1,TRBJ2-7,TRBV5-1,TGCGCCAGCAGCTTTACACAGGGGCGCTACGAGCAGTACTTC,CASSFTQGRYEQYF
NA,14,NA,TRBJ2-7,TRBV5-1,TGCGCCAGCAGCAAATCAGGATCTATCTACGAGCACTACTTC,CASSKSGSIYEHYF
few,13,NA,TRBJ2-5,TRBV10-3,TGTGCCATCAGGGGGGAGGTGATGGAGACCCAGTACTTC,CAIRGEVMETQYF
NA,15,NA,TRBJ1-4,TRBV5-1,TGCGCCAGCAGCTCCGGGACGGCGTCTAATGAAAAACTGTTTTTT,CASSSGTASNEKLFF
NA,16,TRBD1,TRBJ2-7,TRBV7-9,TGTGCCAGCAGCCGCCTTTCTGGACAGGGGATCTACGAGCAGTACTTC,CASSRLSGQGIYEQYF
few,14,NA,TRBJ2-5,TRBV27,TGTGCCAGCAGTTTTAGCAGCTTCGAACAGACCCAGTACTTC,CASSFSSFEQTQYF
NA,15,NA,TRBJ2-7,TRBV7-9,TGTGCCAGCAGCTCATCTCGGACTGACTCCTACGAGCAGTACTTC,CASSSSRTDSYEQYF
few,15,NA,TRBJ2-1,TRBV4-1,TGCGCCAGCAGCCAAGGACTTGGGACTTCCAATGAGCAGTTCTTC,CASSQGLGTSNEQFF
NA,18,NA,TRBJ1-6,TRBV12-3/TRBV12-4,TGTGCCAGCAGAGACAACCTCCTAACTGCAAGAAATAATTCGCCCCTCCACTTT,CASRDNLLTARNNSPLHF
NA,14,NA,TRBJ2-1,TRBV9,TGTGCCAGCAGCGTAGCAACTATTAGCAATGAGCAGTTCTTC,CASSVATISNEQFF
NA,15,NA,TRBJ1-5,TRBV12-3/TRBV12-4,TGTGCCAGCACCCCCACCTGTGGGAGCAATCAGCCCCAGCATTTT,CASTPTCGSNQPQHF
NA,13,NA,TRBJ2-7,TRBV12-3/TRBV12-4,TGTGCCAGCAGGCCGATCGTCCCCCACGAGCAGTACTTC,CASRPIVPHEQYF
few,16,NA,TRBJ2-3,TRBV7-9,TGTGCCAGCAGCTCCCGGGACGGAGTACCAATAGATACGCAGTATTTT,CASSSRDGVPIDTQYF
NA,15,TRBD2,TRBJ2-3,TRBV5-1,TGCGCCAGCAGCTTGGCCGTGGTAGCGGGACGTACGCAGTATTTT,CASSLAVVAGRTQYF
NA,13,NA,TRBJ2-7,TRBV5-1,TGCGCCAGCAGCCCTACCGACAGTAATGAGCAGTACTTC,CASSPTDSNEQYF
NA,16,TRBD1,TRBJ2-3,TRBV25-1,TGTGCCAGCGGCACACGGACAGGCTACGGCACAGATACGCAGTATTTT,CASGTRTGYGTDTQYF
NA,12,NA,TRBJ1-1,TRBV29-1,TGCAGCGTTGTAACAGGACCCACTGAAGCTTTCTTT,CSVVTGPTEAFF
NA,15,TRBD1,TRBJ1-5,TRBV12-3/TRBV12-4,TGTGCCAGCAGTTTGAGGACAGGTTACAATCAGCCCCAGCATTTT,CASSLRTGYNQPQHF
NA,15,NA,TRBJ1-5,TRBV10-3,TGTGCCATCAGTGACGCGGACAGTAACAATCAGCCCCAGCATTTT,CAISDADSNNQPQHF
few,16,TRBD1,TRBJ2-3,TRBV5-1,TGCGCCAGCAGCTTGGTCGGACAGGGGATGCAGGATACGCAGTATTTT,CASSLVGQGMQDTQYF
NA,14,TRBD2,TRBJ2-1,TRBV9,TGTGCCAGCAGCGTACAGCGGGAGTTGGGTGAGCAGTTCTTC,CASSVQRELGEQFF
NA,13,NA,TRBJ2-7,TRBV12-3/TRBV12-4,TGTGCCAGCAGTGCGGCACTATCGAATGAGCAGTACTTC,CASSAALSNEQYF
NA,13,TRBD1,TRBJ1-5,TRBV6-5,TGTGCCCAAGCACCAGGGGGCTATCAGCCCCAGCATTTT,CAQAPGGYQPQHF
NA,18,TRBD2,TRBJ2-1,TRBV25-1,TGTGCCAGCAGGCCGGGGACTAGCGGGAAGGTGGGATACAATGAGCAGTTCTTC,CASRPGTSGKVGYNEQFF
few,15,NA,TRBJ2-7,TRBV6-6,TGTGCCAGCAGGCAGTTAGGGGAGGGGGATTACGAGCAGTACTTC,CASRQLGEGDYEQYF
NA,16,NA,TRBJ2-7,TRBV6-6,TGTGCCAGCAGTTACGGCCCAGCAGGGAGCTCCTACGAGCAGTACTTC,CASSYGPAGSSYEQYF
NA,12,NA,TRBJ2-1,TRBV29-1,TGCAGCGCCCCGGTGGGGTCTGGCGAGCAGTTCTTC,CSAPVGSGEQFF
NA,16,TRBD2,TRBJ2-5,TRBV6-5,TGTGCCAGCAGTTACGGGTCGGGAGGAAGGCTAGAGACCCAGTACTTC,CASSYGSGGRLETQYF
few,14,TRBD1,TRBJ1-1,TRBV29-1,TGCAGCGTTGAGGGGGACAGGGGCACCAGCACGGCTTTCTTT,CSVEGDRGTSTAFF
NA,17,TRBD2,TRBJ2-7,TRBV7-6,TGTGCCAGCAGCTTGACAGCGGGAGGGCCCCTTAGTCGCGAGCAGTACTTC,CASSLTAGGPLSREQYF
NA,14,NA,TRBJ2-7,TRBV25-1,TGTGCCAGCAGTGCGCTAGCGAGTTTGGGCGAGCAGTACTTC,CASSALASLGEQYF
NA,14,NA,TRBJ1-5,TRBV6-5,TGTGCCAGCACCCCTCCGACTAGCAATCAGCCCCAGCATTTT,CASTPPTSNQPQHF
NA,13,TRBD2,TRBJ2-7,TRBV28,TGTGCCAGCAGATCTAGCGGGAAAGGGGAGCAGTACTTC,CASRSSGKGEQYF
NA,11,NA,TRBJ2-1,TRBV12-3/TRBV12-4,TGTGCCAGCAGTTTAGCGATTGAGCAGTTCTTC,CASSLAIEQFF
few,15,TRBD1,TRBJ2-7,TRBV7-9,TGTGCCAGCAGCTTTAGGGGACAGGGGGCTTACGAGCAGTACTTC,CASSFRGQGAYEQYF
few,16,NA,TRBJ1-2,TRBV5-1,TGCGCCAGCAGCCCACTACAGGGACCTAGGGTCTATGGCTACACCTTC,CASSPLQGPRVYGYTF
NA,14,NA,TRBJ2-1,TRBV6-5,TGTGCCAGATGCCTCGGGTGGAAAAACAATGAGCAGTTCTTC,CARCLGWKNNEQFF
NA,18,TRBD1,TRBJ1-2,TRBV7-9,TGTGCCAGCAGCTTAGGCGACGGGACAGGGTTTCCCAACTATGGCTACACCTTC,CASSLGDGTGFPNYGYTF